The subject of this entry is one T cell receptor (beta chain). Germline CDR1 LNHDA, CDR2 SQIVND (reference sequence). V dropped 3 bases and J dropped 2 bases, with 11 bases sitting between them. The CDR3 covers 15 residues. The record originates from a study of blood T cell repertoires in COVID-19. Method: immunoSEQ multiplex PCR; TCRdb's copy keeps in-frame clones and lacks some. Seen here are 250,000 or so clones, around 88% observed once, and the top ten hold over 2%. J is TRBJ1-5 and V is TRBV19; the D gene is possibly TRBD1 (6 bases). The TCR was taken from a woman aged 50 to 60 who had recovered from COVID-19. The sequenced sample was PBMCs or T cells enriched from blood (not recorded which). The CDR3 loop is CASSMGAGRNQPQHF. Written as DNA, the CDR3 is TGTGCCAGTAGTATGGGGGCTGGGCGCAATCAGCCCCAGCATTTT.